The 32 T cell receptor beta chains listed next were all sequenced from one sample in a study of OX40 agonist ivuxolimab in advanced cancers. The method was immunoSEQ multiplex PCR; TCRdb's version includes in-frame clones alone and lacks a portion of them. The sample contains approximately 47,000 clones, around 87% of which appear only once. The source was CD4+ or CD8+ T cells sorted from blood, collected in a trial of the OX40 agonist ivuxolimab. The receptor set was obtained from an adult with an advanced solid tumor such as melanoma, head and neck, liver or kidney cancer.

The chain uses TRBV16 and TRBJ2-7, with no clear D. The CDR3 runs 13 residues. V shed 3 bases and J shed 0 bases, with 6 bases lying between them. Germline-derived CDR1 and CDR2 are KGHSY and FQNENV. The CDR3: CASSQSTSYEQYF. In nucleotides, the CDR3 is TGTGCCAGCAGCCAGTCCACCTCCTACGAGCAGTACTTC.

The chain employs TRBV30 and TRBJ2-7, with D unresolved. V shed 3 bases and J shed 3 bases, with 12 bases lying between them. The CDR3 is 13 amino acids. Germline-derived CDR1 and CDR2 are GTSNPN and SVGIG (reference sequence). The DNA for the CDR3 is TGTGCCTGGAGAGGGATGATAGACTACGAGCAGTACTTC. Protein sequence: CAWRGMIDYEQYF.

The chain is built from TRBV5-1 and TRBJ2-1, with D perhaps matching TRBD1 (6 bases). Between the trimmed V and J ends, which lost 0 bases and 3 bases, there was a span of 7 bases. CDR1 and CDR2 (germline): SGHRS, YFSETQ. This CDR3 is 14 amino acids long. The CDR3 reads CASSLEGDYNEQFF. CDR3 DNA sequence: TGCGCCAGCAGCTTGGAGGGGGACTACAATGAGCAGTTCTTC.

The J gene is TRBJ2-7, the V gene TRBV5-5; perhaps TRBD2 as D (6 bases). Trimming stripped 0 bases from V and 4 bases from J, with 11 bases between. The CDR3 loop spans 14 amino acids. Germline V gene data show CDR1 as SGHKS and CDR2 as YYEKEE (reference sequence). CDR3 region: CASSLAAGRYEQYF. The CDR3 nucleotides read TGTGCCAGCAGCTTGGCGGCAGGGAGGTACGAGCAGTACTTC. The whole variable domain, filled in from reference TRBV5-5 and TRBJ2-7, reads DAGVTQSPTHLIKTRGQQVTLRCSPISGHKSVSWYQQVLGQGPQFIFQYYEKEERGRGNFPDRFSARQFPNYSSELNVNALLLGDSALYLCASSLAAGRYEQYFGPGTRLTVT.

The V call is TRBV15, the J call TRBJ2-5; D remains ambiguous. The V and J ends lost 1 base and 1 base respectively, with 7 bases between them. Germline CDR1 is LNHNV and CDR2 is YYDKDF (reference sequence). The CDR3 loop spans 14 amino acids. In DNA form, the CDR3 reads TGTGCCACCAGCAGAGGGGGTTCCCAAGAGACCCAGTACTTC. The encoded protein is CATSRGGSQETQYF.

V gene TRBV25-1 combines with J gene TRBJ2-3; D is perhaps TRBD2 (6 bases). The CDR3 loop spans 17 amino acids. The V gene's germline CDR1 is MGHDK and CDR2 SYGVNS. V shed 3 bases and J shed 1 base, with 17 bases lying between them. In DNA, the CDR3 is TGTGCCAGCAGTGACCCACTTACAGCTAGCGGCACAGATACGCAGTATTTT. Translated, it gives CASSDPLTASGTDTQYF.

V and J are TRBV19 and TRBJ1-4; D is perhaps TRBD1 (5 bases). CDR1 is LNHDA, CDR2 SQIVND, per germline (reference sequence). The CDR3 runs 16 residues. Trimming removed 4 bases at V and 7 bases at J, with 19 bases between. CDR3 DNA: TGTGCCAGTAGTACCCGGGGAAGGGGAGCCCTTGAAAAACTGTTTTTT. It translates to CASSTRGRGALEKLFF.

The chain has TRBV7-3 and TRBJ2-5; D not certain. Germline assignment: CDR1 SGHTA and CDR2 FQGTGA. V dropped 2 bases and J dropped 1 base, with 8 bases sitting between them. CDR3 size: 14 residues. The CDR3 protein is CASSLLGSQETQYF. Written as DNA, the CDR3 is TGTGCCAGCAGCTTATTGGGTTCCCAAGAGACCCAGTACTTC.

In DNA, the CDR3 is TGTGCCAGCAGCCAAGGGTCACAATCCTACGAGCAGTACTTC. Protein product: CASSQGSQSYEQYF. The rearrangement joins TRBV4-2 to TRBJ2-7, with D unclear. CDR1 and CDR2 (germline): LGHNA, YNFKEQ. This CDR3 region has 14 residues. Trimming cost V 1 base and J 1 base, with 8 bases left between them.

The gene calls are TRBV6-5 and TRBJ1-2; no reliable D call. CDR1 is MNHEY, CDR2 SVGAGI, per germline. The CDR3 has 15 residues. The ends were cut back, 7 bases at V and 0 bases at J, with 15 bases in the middle. The CDR3 loop is CASIGYPTANYGYTF. The CDR3, as DNA: TGTGCCAGCATTGGTTACCCGACGGCTAACTATGGCTACACCTTC.

V is TRBV11-2 and J is TRBJ2-3; D remains ambiguous. The CDR3 is made up of 12 amino acids. Germline CDR1 is SGHAT and CDR2 is FQNNGV. V lost 1 base, J lost 4 bases, and 3 bases lay in between. The CDR3 sequence is CASSLGPDTQYF. The CDR3 DNA reads TGTGCCAGCAGCTTAGGACCAGATACGCAGTATTTT. Full variable domain (outside the CDR3, taken from reference TRBV11-2 and TRBJ2-3): EAGVAQSPRYKIIEKRQSVAFWCNPISGHATLYWYQQILGQGPKLLIQFQNNGVVDDSQLPKDRFSAERLKGVDSTLKIQPAKLEDSAVYLCASSLGPDTQYFGPGTRLTVL.

The chain links TRBV10-3 to TRBJ2-7; D gene ambiguous. This CDR3 has 14 residues. V gave up 0 bases and J gave up 2 bases, with 8 bases separating them. CDR1 is ENHRY and CDR2 is SYGVKD in the germline V gene. CDR3 sequence (DNA): TGTGCCATCAGTGAGTCAGACATCCCCTACGAGCAGTACTTC. This codes for CAISESDIPYEQYF.

The CDR3 here is CASSLGDKGQPQHF. CDR3 in DNA: TGTGCCAGCAGCTTAGGGGACAAAGGGCAGCCCCAGCATTTT. V is TRBV13 and J is TRBJ1-5; tentatively, D is TRBD1 (5 bases). Per germline, CDR1 PRHDT and CDR2 FYEKMQ (reference sequence). The CDR3 loop spans 14 amino acids. V dropped 0 bases and J dropped 7 bases, with 10 bases sitting between them.

The chain recombines TRBV9 with TRBJ1-1, with 9 bases lining up with TRBD1. The germline CDR1 and CDR2 sequences are SGDLS and YYNGEE. The CDR3 totals 15 residues. Trimming cost V 3 bases and J 4 bases; bases outside gene matches: 7. CDR3: CASSESQGASTEAFF. CDR3 DNA: TGTGCCAGCAGCGAATCACAGGGGGCCTCCACTGAAGCTTTCTTT.

The chain has TRBV29-1 and TRBJ1-4; D not certain. The CDR3 covers 10 residues. CDR1 and CDR2 from the germline V gene are SQVTM and ANQGSEA. Trimming stripped 6 bases from V and 8 bases from J, with 7 bases between. This CDR3 is CSVLREKLFF. In DNA form, the CDR3 reads TGCAGCGTCTTGAGGGAAAAACTGTTTTTT.

The chain uses TRBV29-1 and TRBJ2-2; 9 nucleotides line up with TRBD1. J lost 5 bases, V lost 6 bases, and 7 bases had no gene match. The CDR3 totals 14 residues. Germline V gene sequence: CDR1 SQVTM, CDR2 ANQGSEA. CDR3 in DNA: TGCAGCGTGGCCGGGACAGGGCGGACCGGGGAGCTGTTTTTT. Amino acids: CSVAGTGRTGELFF.

The rearrangement links TRBV6-5 to TRBJ1-1; 7 positions match TRBD1. Trimming removed 5 bases from V and 7 bases from J; junction bases left unmatched: 4. The germline gives CDR1 MNHEY, CDR2 SVGAGI. This CDR3 comprises 12 residues. CDR3 sequence: CASSATGREAFF. The CDR3 DNA sequence: TGTGCCAGCAGTGCGACAGGGCGTGAAGCTTTCTTT.

The CDR3 spells CASSLEGRYTEAFF. The CDR3 nucleotides are TGTGCCAGCAGCTTAGAAGGTCGGTACACTGAAGCTTTCTTT. The chain uses TRBV11-2 and TRBJ1-1; no clear D gene. V lost 0 bases and J lost 3, with 8 bases in between. The V gene's germline CDR1 is SGHAT and CDR2 FQNNGV. The CDR3 totals 14 residues. The entire variable domain, with the rest obtained from reference TRBV11-2 and TRBJ1-1, is as follows: EAGVAQSPRYKIIEKRQSVAFWCNPISGHATLYWYQQILGQGPKLLIQFQNNGVVDDSQLPKDRFSAERLKGVDSTLKIQPAKLEDSAVYLCASSLEGRYTEAFFGQGTRLTVV.

The chain is built from TRBV11-2 and TRBJ2-2; perhaps D is TRBD1 or TRBD2 (6 bases each). V was clipped by 5 bases and J by 1 base, with 11 bases between them. Germline V gene data show CDR1 as SGHAT and CDR2 as FQNNGV. The CDR3 is made up of 15 amino acids. The CDR3 nucleotides are TGTGCCAGCAGCCTGGGGGGCCTGAACACCGGGGAGCTGTTTTTT. This codes for CASSLGGLNTGELFF.

The chain has TRBV30 and TRBJ2-2; tentatively, D is TRBD2 (6 bases). The CDR3 has 15 residues. V lost 5 bases and J 0 bases, leaving 13 bases between the germline ends. Germline CDR1 reads GTSNPN; CDR2 reads SVGIG (reference sequence). CDR3 sequence: CAWQPGASNTGELFF. The CDR3 DNA is TGTGCCTGGCAACCGGGAGCGTCGAACACCGGGGAGCTGTTTTTT.

The chain recombines TRBV4-3 with TRBJ2-3; D is unresolved. The germline gives CDR1 LGHNA, CDR2 YSLEER. With 1 base removed from V and 9 bases from J, the gap between germline ends came to 14 bases. The CDR3 consists of 14 residues. CDR3 nucleotide sequence: TGCGCCAGCAGCCAAGCCCGAACATTAGGAACGCAGTATTTT. Amino acids: CASSQARTLGTQYF.

The V and J genes are TRBV9 and TRBJ1-2; D remains ambiguous. The germline V gene has CDR1 SGDLS and CDR2 YYNGEE. This CDR3 spans 15 amino acids. V was shortened by 0 bases and J by 3 bases, with 12 bases between the two germline ends. The CDR3 spells CASSVGGSPYYGYTF. The CDR3 nucleotides read TGTGCCAGCAGCGTAGGTGGCAGTCCATACTATGGCTACACCTTC.

This chain uses TRBV20-1 with TRBJ1-2; D is possibly TRBD1 (5 bases). Germline values: CDR1 DFQATT, CDR2 SNEGSKA (reference sequence). Trimming took off 5 bases at V and 4 bases at J, with 8 bases between the two ends. CDR3 size: 11 residues. The CDR3 is CSARDGYGYTF. The CDR3 DNA reads TGCAGTGCTCGGGACGGCTATGGCTACACCTTC.

This clone was counted a single time. The chain couples TRBV7-2 to TRBJ1-3; D is unresolved. V was shortened by 5 bases and J by 0 bases, with 11 bases between the two germline ends. The CDR3 totals 15 residues. Germline V gives CDR1 SGHTA, CDR2 FQGNSA. The CDR3 protein is CASSPPGSSGNTIYF. The CDR3, as DNA: TGTGCCAGCAGCCCCCCGGGGAGCTCTGGAAACACCATATATTTT.

The chain joins TRBV21-1 to TRBJ1-5; TRBD1, the table's D call, lacks a check against the DNA. TRBV21-1 is noted as a pseudogene. The CDR3 consists of 12 residues. The CDR3 is CASSKTVQPQHF. In DNA form, the CDR3 reads TGTGCCAGCAGCAAGACAGTCCAGCCCCAGCATTTT.

This sequence joins TRBV4-1 and TRBJ1-2; 8 bases map to TRBD1. The V and J ends lost 0 bases and 6 bases, in that order; junction bases with no gene match: 3. The CDR3 loop spans 14 amino acids. In germline, CDR1 is MGHRA, CDR2 YSYEKL. CDR3 protein: CASSQDQGADGYTF. In DNA, the CDR3 is TGCGCCAGCAGCCAAGATCAGGGGGCTGATGGCTACACCTTC.

The chain is built from TRBV27 and TRBJ1-6; the D gene is possibly TRBD1 (5 bases). Germline V gives CDR1 MNHEY, CDR2 SMNVEV (reference sequence). The CDR3 totals 14 residues. V dropped 3 bases and J dropped 10 bases, with 13 bases sitting between them. CDR3 in amino acids: CASSLQGWESPLHF. CDR3 DNA sequence: TGTGCCAGCAGTTTGCAGGGTTGGGAGTCACCCCTCCACTTT.

This chain joins TRBV7-2 and TRBJ1-4; D ambiguous. This CDR3 comprises 14 residues. Trimming shortened V by 6 bases and J by 1 base, and 9 bases separated the two germline ends. The germline V gene encodes CDR1 SGHTA and CDR2 FQGNSA. In DNA, the CDR3 is TGTGCCAGCAGACCGGGGAGAACTAATGAAAAACTGTTTTTT. Amino acid sequence: CASRPGRTNEKLFF.

The genes are TRBV19 and TRBJ2-1; D remains ambiguous. This CDR3 contains 13 residues. In germline, CDR1 is LNHDA, CDR2 SQIVND (reference sequence). Trimming shortened V by 7 bases and J by 7 bases, and 14 bases separated the two germline ends. The CDR3 spells CASIQSTTNEQFF. The CDR3 nucleotides read TGTGCCAGTATACAGAGCACGACGAATGAGCAGTTCTTC.

The gene calls are TRBV5-5 and TRBJ2-7; D unresolved. There are 14 residues in the CDR3. Trimming left V 1 base short and J 6 bases short, with 14 bases between. Looked up from germline, CDR1 is SGHKS and CDR2 is YYEKEE (reference sequence). The CDR3 DNA reads TGTGCCAGCAGCTTGTTGACTGAGGTTAGCGAGCAGTACTTC. It specifies CASSLLTEVSEQYF.

This clone was recorded once. This chain joins TRBV29-1 and TRBJ1-3; D is unresolved. V lost 6 bases, J lost 3 bases, and 12 bases lay in between. The length of the CDR3 is 13 residues. Germline V CDR1 and CDR2: SQVTM, ANQGSEA. The CDR3 is CSVVPGLGNTIYF. The CDR3 DNA follows: TGCAGCGTCGTCCCGGGCCTTGGAAACACCATATATTTT.

The rearrangement links TRBV29-1 to TRBJ2-7; D is perhaps TRBD1 (5 bases). CDR1 and CDR2 (germline): SQVTM, ANQGSEA. This CDR3 is built from 12 residues. V shed 2 bases and J shed 3 bases, with 8 bases lying between them. As DNA, the CDR3 is TGCAGCGTTGAAAAGGGGAACTACGAGCAGTACTTC. Protein: CSVEKGNYEQYF.